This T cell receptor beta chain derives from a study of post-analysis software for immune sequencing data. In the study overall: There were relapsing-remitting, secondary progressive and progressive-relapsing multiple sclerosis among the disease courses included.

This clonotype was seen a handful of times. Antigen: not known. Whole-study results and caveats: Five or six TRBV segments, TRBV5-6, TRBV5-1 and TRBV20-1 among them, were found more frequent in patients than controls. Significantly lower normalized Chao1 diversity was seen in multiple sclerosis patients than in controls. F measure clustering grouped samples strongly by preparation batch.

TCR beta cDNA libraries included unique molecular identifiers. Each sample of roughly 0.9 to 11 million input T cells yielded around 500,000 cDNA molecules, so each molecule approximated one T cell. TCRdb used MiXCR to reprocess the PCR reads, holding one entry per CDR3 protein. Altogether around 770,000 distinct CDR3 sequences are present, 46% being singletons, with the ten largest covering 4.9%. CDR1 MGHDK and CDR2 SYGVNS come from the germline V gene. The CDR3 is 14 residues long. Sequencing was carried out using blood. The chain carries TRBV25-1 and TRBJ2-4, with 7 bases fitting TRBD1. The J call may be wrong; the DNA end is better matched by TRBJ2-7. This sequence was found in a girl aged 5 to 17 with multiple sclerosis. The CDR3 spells CASSESGTAYEQYF. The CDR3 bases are TGTGCCAGCAGTGAATCAGGGACAGCCTACGAGCAGTACTTC.